The 21 T cell receptor beta chains given below trace back to one sample, sequenced in a study of cytomegalovirus exposure and HLA in healthy donors. PCR was performed using 60 Vbeta and 13 Jbeta primers. TCRdb keeps only in-frame clones here, not all; method: immunoSEQ multiplex PCR. This repertoire includes some 75,000 clones. Source material: PBMCs. The receptors here all came from a boy aged 5-17 years in good health and CMV-seronegative.

The rearrangement uses TRBV4-2 and TRBJ2-3, with 14 bases matching TRBD2. Germline trimming cut 5 bases from V and 1 base from J; bases unmatched to any gene: 14. CDR1 is LGHNA, CDR2 YNFKEQ, per germline. This CDR3 contains 20 residues. CDR3 DNA sequence: TGTGCCAGCAGCGAAAGAGCCAAACCGGGACTAGCGGGAGGCACAGATACGCAGTATTTT. It specifies CASSERAKPGLAGGTDTQYF.

This chain joins TRBV6-5 and TRBJ1-1; D gene uncertain. Deletions cut 7 bases from V and 4 bases from J, with 16 bases between. This CDR3 has 14 residues. Germline loops: CDR1 MNHEY, CDR2 SVGAGI. The CDR3 sequence: CASKNTGSATEAFF. The CDR3 coding sequence is TGTGCCAGCAAGAATACCGGGAGTGCCACTGAAGCTTTCTTT.

The chain carries TRBV30 and TRBJ2-5, with a weak D call TRBD2 (7 bases). The CDR3 is made up of 14 amino acids. V lost 0 bases, J lost 2 bases, and 10 bases lay in between. Germline values: CDR1 GTSNPN, CDR2 SVGIG (reference sequence). In nucleotides, the CDR3 is TGTGCCTGGAGTGTTGGGGGGGCTCAAGAGACCCAGTACTTC. This gives the protein CAWSVGGAQETQYF. The variable domain in full, with the rest retrieved from reference TRBV30 and TRBJ2-5, is SQTIHQWPATLVQPVGSPLSLECTVEGTSNPNLYWYRQAAGRGLQLLFYSVGIGQISSEVPQNLSASRPQDRQFILSSKKLLLSDSGFYLCAWSVGGAQETQYFGPGTRLLVL.

The chain has TRBV18 and TRBJ1-1, with TRBD1 identical over 7 bases. Losses at the gene ends were 4 bases for V and 1 base for J; bases not matched to a gene: 6. The CDR3 spans 15 residues. Germline V gene sequence: CDR1 KGHSH, CDR2 LQKENI. CDR3 sequence (DNA): TGTGCCAGCTCACTACCAGGGGACAGGAACACTGAAGCTTTCTTT. It translates to CASSLPGDRNTEAFF. The full variable domain, completed using reference TRBV18 and TRBJ1-1, is NAGVMQNPRHLVRRRGQEARLRCSPMKGHSHVYWYRQLPEEGLKFMVYLQKENIIDESGMPKERFSAEFPKEGPSILRIQQVVRGDSAAYFCASSLPGDRNTEAFFGQGTRLTVV.

The CDR3 nucleotides read TGTGCCAGCCGTACAACCCAGTACTTC. It codes for CASRTTQYF. The chain couples TRBV27 to TRBJ2-5; D is undetermined. CDR3 length equals 9 residues. Between the trimmed V and J ends, which lost 8 bases and 8 bases, there was a span of 6 bases. Per the germline V gene, CDR1 is MNHEY and CDR2 is SMNVEV (reference sequence).

The V and J genes are TRBV7-9 and TRBJ2-2; D might be TRBD1 (5 bases). The CDR3 runs to 15 residues. Trimming stripped 5 bases from V and 2 bases from J, with 12 bases between. The germline gives CDR1 SEHNR, CDR2 FQNEAQ (reference sequence). Written as DNA, the CDR3 is TGTGCCAGCAGCGCACCCAGGGTCAACACCGGGGAGCTGTTTTTT. Its translation is CASSAPRVNTGELFF.

The chain carries TRBV4-1 and TRBJ2-7; perhaps TRBD2 as D (5 bases). CDR1 MGHRA and CDR2 YSYEKL come from the germline V gene. V lost 4 bases and J lost 2, with 24 bases in between. The CDR3 is 18 amino acids. The CDR3 DNA follows: TGCGCCAGCAGCCCCGCAGGACTTAGCCTTCGGGATACCTACGAGCAGTACTTC. Translation gives CASSPAGLSLRDTYEQYF.

The chain recombines TRBV9 with TRBJ2-5; 11 nucleotides match TRBD2. The V gene end was trimmed by 4 bases and the J gene end by 5 bases; junction bases not matched to a gene: 7. CDR3 length equals 15 residues. Germline assignment: CDR1 SGDLS and CDR2 YYNGEE. The CDR3, as DNA: TGTGCCAGCAGCTTAGGGACTAGCGGTGCCGAGACCCAGTACTTC. Protein product: CASSLGTSGAETQYF.

The V gene is TRBV5-1, the J gene TRBJ1-1, with D possibly matching TRBD1 (6 bases). The germline CDR1 and CDR2 sequences are SGHRS and YFSETQ. Trimming stripped 2 bases from V and 5 bases from J, with 13 bases between. This CDR3 region has 14 residues. CDR3 protein: CASSLQGWDTEAFF. CDR3 DNA sequence: TGCGCCAGCAGCTTACAGGGTTGGGATACTGAAGCTTTCTTT.

V and J are TRBV6-5 and TRBJ1-2, with D possibly being TRBD1 (6 bases). CDR1 MNHEY and CDR2 SVGAGI come from the germline V gene. The CDR3 is made up of 14 amino acids. V lost 6 bases to trimming and J lost 2 bases, with 13 bases between them. CDR3 sequence reads: CASRRQDWNYGYTF. The CDR3 bases are TGTGCCAGCAGACGACAGGACTGGAACTATGGCTACACCTTC.

The chain employs TRBV6-1 and TRBJ1-5; D call uncertain. With 7 bases removed from V and 4 bases from J, the gap between germline ends came to 17 bases. CDR1 is MNHNS, CDR2 SASEGT, per germline. CDR3 size: 15 residues. As DNA, the CDR3 is TGTGCCAGCACCTCCCAGAGGGCCCCAAATCAGCCCCAGCATTTT. Translation: CASTSQRAPNQPQHF.

DNA of the CDR3: TGTGCCAGCAGAGGGGACGCGACAGGGGAGAATGGCTACACCTTC. This translates into CASRGDATGENGYTF. The rearrangement joins TRBV2 to TRBJ1-2; 8 nucleotides match TRBD1. The CDR3 sequence is 15 residues long. V was clipped by 6 bases and J by 6 bases; unmatched bases: 12. CDR1 is SNHLY, CDR2 FYNNEI, per germline.

The chain carries TRBV7-9 and TRBJ1-5, with unresolved D. The CDR3 is 14 residues long. The ends were cut back, 4 bases at V and 4 bases at J, with 11 bases in the middle. Germline V gene sequence: CDR1 SEHNR, CDR2 FQNEAQ (reference sequence). The CDR3 region is CASSSSGFNQPQHF. In DNA form, the CDR3 reads TGTGCCAGCAGCTCCTCGGGTTTTAATCAGCCCCAGCATTTT.

The chain is built from TRBV29-1 and TRBJ2-7, with D unresolved. The length of the CDR3 is 11 residues. The V gene lost 5 bases and the J gene lost 1 base, with 6 bases spanning the gap. CDR1 and CDR2 from the germline V gene are SQVTM and ANQGSEA. The CDR3 nucleotides read TGCAGCGTTCAGACATCCTACGAGCAGTACTTC. Protein product: CSVQTSYEQYF.

The chain combines TRBV18 with TRBJ2-7; 7 bases are shared with TRBD1. V was clipped by 5 bases and J by 3 bases; unmatched bases: 1. The CDR3 runs 12 residues. Germline lookup yields CDR1 KGHSH and CDR2 LQKENI. CDR3 sequence (DNA): TGTGCCAGCTCAGGGGACAGCTACGAGCAGTACTTC. Translating gives CASSGDSYEQYF.

The CDR3: CASSFSGTGSSGNTIYF. The CDR3, as DNA: TGTGCCAGCAGCTTCTCCGGGACAGGGAGCTCTGGAAACACCATATATTTT. This sequence joins TRBV9 and TRBJ1-3; TRBD1 aligns across 9 bases. J gave up 0 bases and V 4 bases, and 8 bases lay outside the gene matches. Per germline, CDR1 SGDLS and CDR2 YYNGEE. CDR3 length: 17 residues.

The chain joins TRBV7-6 to TRBJ2-3; D possibly corresponds to TRBD2 (5 bases). CDR3 size: 14 residues. The V end lost 5 bases, the J end lost 2 bases, and 11 bases lay between the germline ends. From germline, CDR1 is SGHVS and CDR2 FNYEAQ. CDR3 residues: CASSPRAFTDTQYF. The CDR3 nucleotides are TGTGCCAGCAGCCCGAGGGCCTTCACAGATACGCAGTATTTT.

J is TRBJ1-2 and V is TRBV19; D unclear. Germline CDR1 is LNHDA and CDR2 is SQIVND (reference sequence). The CDR3 runs 13 residues. Deletions cut 3 bases from V and 1 base from J, with 6 bases between. The CDR3 loop reads CASSIEGNYGYTF. In DNA form, the CDR3 reads TGTGCCAGTAGTATCGAGGGTAACTATGGCTACACCTTC.

The chain couples TRBV5-1 to TRBJ2-1; TRBD2 aligns across 12 bases. CDR3 length: 15 residues. V dropped 3 bases and J dropped 3; count of bases not matched to a gene: 1. The germline CDR1 and CDR2 sequences are SGHRS and YFSETQ. CDR3 loop: CASSSTSGSYNEQFF. The CDR3 coding sequence is TGCGCCAGCAGCTCGACTAGCGGGAGCTACAATGAGCAGTTCTTC. Combining the CDR3 with reference TRBV5-1 and TRBJ2-1 gives the whole variable domain KAGVTQTPRYLIKTRGQQVTLSCSPISGHRSVSWYQQTPGQGLQFLFEYFSETQRNKGNFPGRFSGRQFSNSRSEMNVSTLELGDSALYLCASSSTSGSYNEQFFGPGTRLTVL.

The chain is built from TRBV18 and TRBJ1-1; 11 nucleotides line up with TRBD1. The CDR3 sequence is 14 residues long. V was pared by 5 bases and J by 4 bases, with 3 bases of the junction left unmatched. The germline gives CDR1 KGHSH, CDR2 LQKENI. The DNA for the CDR3 is TGTGCCAGCTCAACCGGGACAGGGGGCACTGAAGCTTTCTTT. It specifies CASSTGTGGTEAFF.

The chain links TRBV18 to TRBJ1-1; D call uncertain. V dropped 3 bases and J dropped 8 bases, with 10 bases sitting between them. The V gene's germline CDR1 is KGHSH and CDR2 LQKENI. The length of the CDR3 is 12 residues. The CDR3 loop is CASSPRGWEAFF. As DNA, the CDR3 is TGTGCCAGCTCACCGCGGGGTTGGGAAGCTTTCTTT.